This T cell receptor (beta chain) was identified in a study of naive and memory T cell subsets. Broader study findings: Especially in CD8 cells, naive repertoires contained a few larger clonotypes, possibly CD45RA-re-expressing memory cells. Over 90% of naive TCR sequences appeared only once after error correction, unlike memory subsets.

Regarding this clonotype: The target antigen is unknown.

This CDR3 is 13 amino acids long. Trimming removed 6 bases from V and 5 bases from J, with 14 bases in between. The germline gives CDR1 DFQATT, CDR2 SNEGSKA (reference sequence). The beta constant-region primer was an equimolar mix of two oligonucleotides covering TRBC1 and TRBC2. Four rounds of PCR amplified the ligated cDNA using nested alpha and beta constant-region primers plus SP2. TCRdb called the UMI-ligation and nested PCR reads again in MiXCR, with one record for every CDR3 protein. Among 120,000 to 150,000 distinct CDR3 sequences listed, roughly 23% were seen once. The clonotype comes from a human donor in good health. V is TRBV20-1 and J is TRBJ2-1; the D is unclear. Sequenced input: naive CD4+ T cells from blood. This CDR3 reads CSADTGHDNEQFF. In DNA, the CDR3 is TGCAGTGCCGACACTGGCCACGACAATGAGCAGTTCTTC.